This TCR beta chain was profiled in a study of response to subunit inactivated influenza vaccine. Findings and limits, study-wide: Few new T cells, the authors suggested, are recruited by each seasonal influenza vaccination.

The sample holds a few counts of this clonotype. Antigen specificity is unknown. One entry per CDR3 protein results from TCRdb running MiXCR on the RT-PCR reads. The sample has 500,000 or so distinct CDR3 sequences, more than 15% seen once; the top ten hold about 3%. The sequencing here drew on CD4+ T cells sorted from PBMCs, taken about 24 months after vaccination. The receptor's source is a man between 50 and 69 years old who received an inactivated influenza vaccine.

The CDR3 loop is CASSTTDLYGYTF. The DNA of the CDR3 is TGTGCCAGCAGTACGACGGATCTCTATGGCTACACCTTC. This rearrangement joins TRBV6-2 or TRBV6-3 to TRBJ1-2; D call uncertain. This CDR3 is built from 13 residues. Deletions cut 5 bases from V and 4 bases from J, with 11 bases between. Per germline, CDR1 MNHEY and CDR2 SVGEGT.